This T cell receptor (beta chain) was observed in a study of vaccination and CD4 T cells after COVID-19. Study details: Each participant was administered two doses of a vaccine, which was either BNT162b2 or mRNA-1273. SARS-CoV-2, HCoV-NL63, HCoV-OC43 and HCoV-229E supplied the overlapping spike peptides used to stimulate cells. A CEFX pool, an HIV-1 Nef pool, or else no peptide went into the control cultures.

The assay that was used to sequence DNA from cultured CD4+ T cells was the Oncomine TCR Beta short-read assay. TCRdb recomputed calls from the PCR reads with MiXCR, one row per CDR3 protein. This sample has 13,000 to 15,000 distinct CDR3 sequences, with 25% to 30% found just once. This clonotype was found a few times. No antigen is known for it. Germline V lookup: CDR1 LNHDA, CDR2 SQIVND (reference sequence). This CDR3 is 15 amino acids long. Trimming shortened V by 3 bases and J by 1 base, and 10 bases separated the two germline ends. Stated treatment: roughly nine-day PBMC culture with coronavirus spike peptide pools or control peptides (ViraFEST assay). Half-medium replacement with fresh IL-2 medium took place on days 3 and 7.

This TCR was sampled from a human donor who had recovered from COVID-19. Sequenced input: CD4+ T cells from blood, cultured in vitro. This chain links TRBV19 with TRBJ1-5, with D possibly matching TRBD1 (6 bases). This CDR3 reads CASSIWGASNQPQHF. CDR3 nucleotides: TGTGCCAGTAGTATTTGGGGGGCAAGCAATCAGCCCCAGCATTTT.